This TCR beta chain was obtained from a study of T cells expressing NK-cell markers. Study-wide background: Among the eight sequenced donors, seven tested HCMV-seropositive and one tested seronegative.

TCRdb reprocessed the 5' RACE reads, keeping one entry per CDR3 protein, no DNA. This sample lists about 300,000 distinct CDR3 sequences; its ten largest clones have about 4.2%. Sequencing used blood T cells: a sorted CD56 or NKG2C T cell subset, CD4+ or CD8+ T cells, or bulk PBMC T cells (not recorded which). The clonotype was recovered from a woman aged 18 to 75 in good health.

The CDR3 protein is CASSQESGLGYEQYF. This rearrangement joins TRBV3-1 to TRBJ2-7; checking the TCRdb D call of TRBD2 is not possible without DNA. Germline CDR1 LGHDT, CDR2 YNNKEL (reference sequence). This CDR3 comprises 15 residues.